Following are 30 T cell receptor beta chains from one sample sequenced in a study of T cells in Graves' hyperthyroidism and ophthalmopathy. It was RNA transcripts that yielded the amplified TCR beta CDR3 regions. HTBI primers were employed in a first-round RT-PCR of the TCR CDR3. TCRdb reprocessed the multiplex PCR reads with MiXCR, giving one entry per CDR3 protein. This sample carries about 320,000 distinct CDR3 sequences, 16% of them seen once, and the ten largest clones take around 33%. The sequenced sample was blood. The receptors derive from a man aged 30 to 39 with Graves' hyperthyroidism.

The table lists this clonotype with many counts. The chain carries TRBV5-1 and TRBJ1-6; TRBD1 matches 7 bases. The CDR3 runs 14 residues. V gave up 4 bases and J gave up 6 bases; unmatched junction bases: 4. CDR1 and CDR2 (germline): SGHRS, YFSETQ. In DNA form, the CDR3 reads TGCGCCAGCAGCCCGGGACAGCCTAATTCACCCCTCCACTTT. This encodes CASSPGQPNSPLHF.

To note about this clonotype: A read error is possible here, since a much larger clone lies one base away. This chain links TRBV5-1 with TRBJ2-1; D remains ambiguous. Looked up from germline, CDR1 is SGHRS and CDR2 is YFSETQ. The CDR3 is 14 amino acids. This CDR3 is CASGLGLSYNEQFF. The DNA of the CDR3 is TGCGCCAGCGGCTTGGGTCTATCCTACAATGAGCAGTTCTTC.

The chain combines TRBV24-1 with TRBJ2-3; D unclear. The CDR3 spans 16 residues. Germline V CDR1 and CDR2: KGHDR, SFDVKD. V lost 2 bases to trimming and J lost 0 bases, with 11 bases between them. The CDR3 bases are TGTGCCACCAGTGATTCCGTCGCGGCTAGCACAGATACGCAGTATTTT. Its translation: CATSDSVAASTDTQYF.

The V call is TRBV19, the J call TRBJ2-3; D unresolved. Trimming took 3 bases from V and 6 from J, leaving 10 bases between them. Germline V CDR1 and CDR2: LNHDA, SQIVND (reference sequence). There are 13 residues in the CDR3. The CDR3 coding sequence is TGTGCCAGTAGTATTAAAAGGGCGGATACGCAGTATTTT. Protein: CASSIKRADTQYF.

The chain joins TRBV20-1 to TRBJ2-3; D perhaps matches TRBD2 (5 bases). Trimming removed 5 bases at V and 5 bases at J, with 20 bases between. Germline loops: CDR1 DFQATT, CDR2 SNEGSKA (reference sequence). This CDR3 comprises 15 residues. The DNA for the CDR3 is TGCAGTGCTGGCACGCCGGGGAGTACGGGAGATACGCAGTATTTT. Amino acid sequence: CSAGTPGSTGDTQYF.

In its sample, this clonotype was seen a few times. The chain links TRBV19 to TRBJ2-3; the D gene is possibly TRBD1 (6 bases). CDR3 length: 17 residues. The germline V gene has CDR1 LNHDA and CDR2 SQIVND (reference sequence). Trimming stripped 0 bases from V and 6 bases from J, with 19 bases between. The CDR3 here is CASSIDGTPLTMDTQYF. The CDR3 nucleotides read TGTGCCAGTAGTATAGATGGGACACCCCTAACTATGGATACGCAGTATTTT. Using reference TRBV19 and TRBJ2-3 for the parts outside the CDR3, the full variable domain is DGGITQSPKYLFRKEGQNVTLSCEQNLNHDAMYWYRQDPGQGLRLIYYSQIVNDFQKGDIAEGYSVSREKKESFPLTVTSAQKNPTAFYLCASSIDGTPLTMDTQYFGPGTRLTVL.

The V gene is TRBV6-1, the J gene TRBJ2-6, with D perhaps matching TRBD1 (5 bases). The V and J ends lost 4 bases and 4 bases respectively, with 14 bases between them. From germline, CDR1 is MNHNS and CDR2 SASEGT. The CDR3 covers 16 residues. DNA of the CDR3: TGTGCCAGCAGTGGCGTCAGGGTGGCCGGGGCCAACGTCCTGACTTTC. Translated: CASSGVRVAGANVLTF.

This clonotype was observed at least ten times. The chain employs TRBV12-3 or TRBV12-4 and TRBJ2-3; 9 bases map to TRBD2. Germline trimming cut 3 bases from V and 6 bases from J; bases unmatched to any gene: 7. This CDR3 comprises 15 residues. CDR3 sequence reads: CASSFGGRARDTQYF. For the CDR3, the DNA is TGTGCCAGCAGTTTTGGCGGGAGGGCTCGGGATACGCAGTATTTT.

The chain has TRBV5-1 and TRBJ2-2; D remains ambiguous. CDR1 and CDR2 from the germline V gene are SGHRS and YFSETQ. V was pared by 5 bases and J by 5 bases, with 13 bases between. The CDR3 has 14 residues. The chain's CDR3 is CASRNQDRTGELFF. In DNA, the CDR3 is TGCGCCAGCAGAAACCAGGACCGGACCGGGGAGCTGTTTTTT.

At least ten counts were recorded for this clonotype. This chain uses TRBV20-1 with TRBJ2-7; TRBD1 might be the D (7 bases). CDR3 length: 11 residues. Between the trimmed V and J ends, which lost 7 bases and 6 bases, there was a span of 13 bases. Per germline, CDR1 DFQATT and CDR2 SNEGSKA (reference sequence). Written as DNA, the CDR3 is TGCAGTGGCCACAGGGGAGGCGAGCAGTACTTC. This sequence encodes CSGHRGGEQYF.

This clonotype came up many times. The rearrangement joins TRBV20-1 to TRBJ2-1; maybe TRBD2 (6 bases). Per the germline V gene, CDR1 is DFQATT and CDR2 is SNEGSKA (reference sequence). CDR3 length: 15 residues. Between the trimmed V and J ends, which lost 5 bases and 0 bases, there was a span of 14 bases. The CDR3 DNA reads TGCAGTGCTTTCTCGGGACTTAGCTCCTACAATGAGCAGTTCTTC. Protein product: CSAFSGLSSYNEQFF.

The chain employs TRBV7-9 and TRBJ1-2; D is possibly TRBD1 (6 bases). Trimming pared 0 bases from V and 0 bases from J, leaving 11 bases between. Germline assignment: CDR1 SEHNR and CDR2 FQNEAQ (reference sequence). CDR3 length equals 16 residues. The CDR3 DNA reads TGTGCCAGCAGCTTAGCCGGGACACGAACTAACTATGGCTACACCTTC. Amino acid sequence: CASSLAGTRTNYGYTF.

To note about this clonotype: A much larger clone differs from this one at a single base, so this may be a read error. The conserved final phenylalanine or tryptophan is absent from the CDR3, which likely points to a read error. This CDR3 reads CSASQGAYTEAFS. The CDR3 DNA follows: TGCAGTGCTAGCCAGGGGGCTTATACTGAAGCTTTCTCT. This chain joins TRBV20-1 and TRBJ1-1; 8 nucleotides line up with TRBD1. V trimming: 3 bases; J trimming: 5 bases; junction bases outside the gene matches: 5. The germline CDR1 and CDR2 sequences are DFQATT and SNEGSKA (reference sequence). This CDR3 spans 13 amino acids.

The chain recombines TRBV30 with TRBJ2-1; 8 positions agree with TRBD2. Germline V gene sequence: CDR1 GTSNPN, CDR2 SVGIG (reference sequence). The length of the CDR3 is 15 residues. J gave up 10 bases and V 0 bases, and 11 bases lay outside the gene matches. The CDR3 coding sequence is TGTGCCTGGAGTGTTGGAACTAGCGGAGTGGGGGAGCAGTTCTTC. Protein sequence: CAWSVGTSGVGEQFF.

The V call is TRBV11-3, the J call TRBJ2-3; 7 positions agree with TRBD2. The V gene's germline CDR1 is SGHNT and CDR2 YENEEA. This CDR3 comprises 16 residues. With 5 bases clipped from V and 5 bases from J, the junction kept 13 bases outside the gene matches. The CDR3 nucleotides are TGTGCCAGCAGCCCGGGGGGTAACCGTGCCGGAGATACGCAGTATTTT. It is translated as CASSPGGNRAGDTQYF.

The J gene is TRBJ2-4, the V gene TRBV7-8, with a weak D call TRBD2 (6 bases). V lost 4 bases and J 10 bases, leaving 11 bases between the germline ends. The V gene's germline CDR1 is SGHVS and CDR2 FQNEAQ. The CDR3 spans 12 residues. Written as DNA, the CDR3 is TGTGCCAGCAGCTCGACTCGGGGGATTCAGTACTTC. Its translation is CASSSTRGIQYF.

This clonotype was detected many times. The chain has TRBV19 and TRBJ2-7, with 11 positions matching TRBD2. CDR1 and CDR2 (germline): LNHDA, SQIVND (reference sequence). The CDR3 has 18 residues. V lost 3 bases to trimming and J lost 6 bases; unmatched junction nucleotides: 16. CDR3 DNA sequence: TGTGCCAGTAGTATCGGTAGCGGGAGGGCCGATCGAAAGCCCGAGCAGTACTTC. Translating it yields CASSIGSGRADRKPEQYF.

The chain couples TRBV24-1 to TRBJ2-3; TRBD1 aligns across 7 bases. Germline-derived CDR1 and CDR2 are KGHDR and SFDVKD. The CDR3 extends over 16 amino acids. V lost 4 bases and J lost 2; bases outside the gene matches: 8. The CDR3 reads CATSDPSQGNTDTQYF. Here the CDR3 DNA reads TGTGCCACCAGTGACCCCTCACAGGGGAACACAGATACGCAGTATTTT.

The genes are TRBV19 and TRBJ2-7, with TRBD2 identical over 13 bases. The CDR3 loop spans 15 amino acids. With V trimmed by 3 bases and J by 5 bases, 4 bases remained unmatched. Germline V gene lookup returns CDR1 LNHDA and CDR2 SQIVND (reference sequence). The CDR3 region is CASSIGLAGVNEQYF. CDR3 bases: TGTGCCAGTAGTATCGGACTAGCGGGAGTGAACGAGCAGTACTTC.

The chain recombines TRBV20-1 with TRBJ2-3; the match to TRBD2 covers 7 bases. The CDR3 length is 15 residues. The junction had 7 bases not matched to a gene; V was cut back by 4 bases and J by 0 bases. Germline assignment: CDR1 DFQATT and CDR2 SNEGSKA (reference sequence). The CDR3 protein is CSATSGTLSTDTQYF. The CDR3 DNA sequence: TGCAGTGCTACTAGCGGTACCCTTAGCACAGATACGCAGTATTTT.

This clonotype was recorded at least ten times. The chain joins TRBV18 to TRBJ2-1; 10 bases match TRBD1. This CDR3 has 16 residues. The J segment lost 3 bases and the V segment lost 5 bases, leaving 7 bases of the junction unmatched. Looked up from germline, CDR1 is KGHSH and CDR2 is LQKENI. DNA of the CDR3: TGTGCCAGCTCATCGAGGACAGGGGGTAACTACAATGAGCAGTTCTTC. Protein: CASSSRTGGNYNEQFF.

The chain is built from TRBV28 and TRBJ2-1; 7 nucleotides line up with TRBD1. This CDR3 is built from 15 residues. V dropped 6 bases and J dropped 10; count of bases not matched to a gene: 15. In germline, CDR1 is MDHEN, CDR2 SYDVKM. CDR3: CASRPGTAAALEQFF. The CDR3 coding sequence is TGTGCCAGCAGACCCGGGACAGCGGCGGCCCTGGAGCAGTTCTTC.

This clonotype was picked up many times. The rearrangement joins TRBV6-1 to TRBJ1-2; no clear D. Trimming took off 7 bases at V and 4 bases at J, with 10 bases between the two ends. The CDR3 has 12 amino acids. In germline, CDR1 is MNHNS, CDR2 SASEGT. The CDR3 loop is CASTTAGYGYTF. CDR3 in DNA: TGTGCCAGCACAACGGCTGGCTATGGCTACACCTTC.

On this clonotype itself: This may be a read error: a much more frequent sequence differs by one nucleotide. This chain uses TRBV7-2 with TRBJ2-5; TRBD2 matches at 10 bases. The CDR3 has 15 amino acids. Looked up from germline, CDR1 is SGHTA and CDR2 is FQGNSA. V gave up 3 bases and J gave up 9 bases; unmatched junction bases: 10. The CDR3 DNA is TGTGCCAGCAGCTTTATGAGCGGGGGGGGGGAGGCCCAGTACTTC. It translates to CASSFMSGGGEAQYF.

This clonotype was recorded at least ten times. V and J are TRBV28 and TRBJ1-6; perhaps TRBD1 as D (6 bases). CDR1 and CDR2 (germline): MDHEN, SYDVKM. V was pared by 3 bases and J by 2 bases, with 17 bases between. The CDR3 loop spans 18 amino acids. CDR3 nucleotides: TGTGCCAGCAGTTTGGGGGACATATATATGCCCTATAATTCACCCCTCCACTTT. Translation gives CASSLGDIYMPYNSPLHF.

J is TRBJ2-1 and V is TRBV20-1; D is possibly TRBD1 or TRBD2 (7 bases each). Trimming took 5 bases from V and 12 from J, leaving 14 bases between them. The CDR3 has 11 residues. Per the germline V gene, CDR1 is DFQATT and CDR2 is SNEGSKA (reference sequence). The CDR3 sequence is CSAPWEGAQFF. The CDR3 DNA reads as TGCAGTGCTCCATGGGAGGGGGCGCAGTTCTTC.

This clonotype was observed a few times. The chain is built from TRBV6-1 and TRBJ1-1; D call uncertain. Germline V gene data show CDR1 as MNHNS and CDR2 as SASEGT. The ends were cut back, 8 bases at V and 3 bases at J, with 10 bases in the middle. The CDR3 has 12 amino acids. CDR3 sequence reads: CASFGRDTEAFF. CDR3 sequence (DNA): TGTGCCAGCTTTGGCCGGGACACTGAAGCTTTCTTT.

The CDR3 DNA reads as TGTGCCAGCAGCTTTGGGACTAGCAATGAGCAGTTCTTC. Encoded protein: CASSFGTSNEQFF. The chain uses TRBV5-6 and TRBJ2-1, with TRBD2 matching 8 bases. J was trimmed by 6 bases and V by 2 bases; bases with no gene match: 1. The CDR3 consists of 13 residues. Germline loops: CDR1 SGHDT, CDR2 YYEEEE.

This clonotype has only a few counts. This chain uses TRBV20-1 with TRBJ2-7, with 9 bases that match TRBD1. The V segment lost 2 bases and the J segment 7 bases; nucleotides outside the gene matches: 15. There are 16 residues in the CDR3. Germline V gives CDR1 DFQATT, CDR2 SNEGSKA (reference sequence). CDR3 coding DNA: TGCAGTGCTAGACCTCTTCGGGGACAGGGCGTGCGGGAGCAGTACTTC. Protein: CSARPLRGQGVREQYF.

This chain joins TRBV3-1 and TRBJ2-7; TRBD2 matches 11 bases. This CDR3 has 16 amino acids. Per germline, CDR1 LGHDT and CDR2 YNNKEL (reference sequence). After removal of 0 bases from V and 6 bases from J, the junction contained 7 bases not matched to a gene. CDR3 bases: TGTGCCAGCAGCCAAGATCAGAGACTAGCGGGATTCGAGCAGTACTTC. Residues: CASSQDQRLAGFEQYF.